This T cell receptor beta chain derives from a study of blood T cell repertoires in COVID-19. Study information: Acute-phase and convalescent COVID-19 samples originated in the United States, Italy and Spain.

Some clones are missing from TCRdb's copy, which holds only in-frame ones; the method was immunoSEQ multiplex PCR. Here the sample spans about 270,000 clones, approximately 90% being singletons. The CDR3 has 15 amino acids. Germline values: CDR1 LNHDA, CDR2 SQIVND (reference sequence). The V segment lost 10 bases and the J segment 1 base; nucleotides outside the gene matches: 7. The rearrangement joins TRBV19 to TRBJ1-5, with TRBD1 matching over 10 bases. Material: PBMCs or T cells enriched from blood (not recorded which). This TCR was sampled from a woman in her forties or fifties who had recovered from COVID-19. CDR3 sequence: CATGTGEWSNQPQHF. CDR3 coding DNA: TGTGCCACAGGGACAGGGGAGTGGAGCAATCAGCCCCAGCATTTT. The full variable domain, in which reference TRBV19 and TRBJ1-5 provide the parts outside the CDR3, is DGGITQSPKYLFRKEGQNVTLSCEQNLNHDAMYWYRQDPGQGLRLIYYSQIVNDFQKGDIAEGYSVSREKKESFPLTVTSAQKNPTAFYLCATGTGEWSNQPQHFGDGTRLSIL.